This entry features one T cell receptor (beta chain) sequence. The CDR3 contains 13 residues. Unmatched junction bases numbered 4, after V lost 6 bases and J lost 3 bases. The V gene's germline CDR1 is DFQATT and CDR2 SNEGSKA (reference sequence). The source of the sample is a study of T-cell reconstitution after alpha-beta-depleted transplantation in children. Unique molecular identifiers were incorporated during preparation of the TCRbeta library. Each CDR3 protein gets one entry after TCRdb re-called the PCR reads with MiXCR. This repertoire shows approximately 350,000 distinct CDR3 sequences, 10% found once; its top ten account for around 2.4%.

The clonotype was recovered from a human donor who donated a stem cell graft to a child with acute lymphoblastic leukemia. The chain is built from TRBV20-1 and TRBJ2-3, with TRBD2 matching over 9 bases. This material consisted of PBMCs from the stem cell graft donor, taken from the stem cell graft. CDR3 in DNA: TGCAGTGCCAAAACTAGCGGGACAGATACGCAGTATTTT. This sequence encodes CSAKTSGTDTQYF.